This T cell receptor (beta chain) derives from a study of T cell repertoires in cytomegalovirus infection. Study as a whole: Carrying CMV and the relevant HLA type showed in public TCR beta signatures.

Study-wide points: Ex vivo, HLA-C-restricted CMV-specific TCR beta clonotypes prevailed over the rest of the response. Accumulated public TCR beta family frequency recognized individuals carrying CMV together with the relevant HLA.

TCRdb processed the reads anew with MiXCR; each CDR3 protein has one entry. This repertoire shows approximately 400,000 distinct CDR3 sequences, roughly 30% found once; its top ten account for approximately 13%. A remark on this clonotype: Its target is unknown.

The CDR3 is 15 residues long. Trimming pared 10 bases from V and 0 bases from J, leaving 19 bases between. Germline V lookup: CDR1 MNHNS, CDR2 SASEGT. V usage is TRBV6-1 and J usage is TRBJ2-7, with D unclear. Sequencing used PBMCs. This sequence was found in a human donor in good health (CMV status not recorded). Some clones in this sample may be carry-over from other donors' samples. CDR3 sequence: CATSLRRSLSYEQYF. The CDR3, as DNA: TGTGCCACCTCCTTACGGCGGTCCCTCTCCTACGAGCAGTACTTC.